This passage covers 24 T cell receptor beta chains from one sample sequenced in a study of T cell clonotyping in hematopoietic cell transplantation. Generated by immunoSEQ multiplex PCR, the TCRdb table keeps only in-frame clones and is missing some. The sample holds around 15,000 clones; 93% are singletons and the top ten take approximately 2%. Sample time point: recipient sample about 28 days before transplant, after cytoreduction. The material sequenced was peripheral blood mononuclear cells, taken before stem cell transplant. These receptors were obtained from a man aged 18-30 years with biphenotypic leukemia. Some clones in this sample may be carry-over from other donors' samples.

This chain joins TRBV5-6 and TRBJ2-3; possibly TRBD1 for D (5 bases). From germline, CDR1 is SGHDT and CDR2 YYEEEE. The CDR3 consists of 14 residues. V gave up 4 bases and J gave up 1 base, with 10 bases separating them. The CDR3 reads CASSETGRTDTQYF. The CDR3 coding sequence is TGTGCCAGCAGCGAAACAGGACGCACAGATACGCAGTATTTT.

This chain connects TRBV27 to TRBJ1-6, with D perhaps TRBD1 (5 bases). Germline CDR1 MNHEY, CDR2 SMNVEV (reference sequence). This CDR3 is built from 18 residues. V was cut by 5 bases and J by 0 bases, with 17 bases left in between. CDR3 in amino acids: CASSAMYRSSSYNSPLHF. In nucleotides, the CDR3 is TGTGCCAGCAGTGCGATGTACAGGAGCAGCTCCTATAATTCACCCCTCCACTTT.

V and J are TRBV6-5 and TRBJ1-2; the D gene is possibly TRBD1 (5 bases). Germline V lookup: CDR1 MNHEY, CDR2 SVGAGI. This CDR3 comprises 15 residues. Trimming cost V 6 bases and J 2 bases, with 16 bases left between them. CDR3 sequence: CASSFGRSGNYGYTF. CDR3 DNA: TGTGCCAGCAGCTTTGGACGTTCAGGGAACTATGGCTACACCTTC.

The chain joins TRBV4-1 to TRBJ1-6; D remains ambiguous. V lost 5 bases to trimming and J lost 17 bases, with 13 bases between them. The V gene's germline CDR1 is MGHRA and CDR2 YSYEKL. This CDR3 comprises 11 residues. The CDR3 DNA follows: TGCGCCAGCAGCTCGCCGGGTGGCATCCACTTT. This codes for CASSSPGGIHF.

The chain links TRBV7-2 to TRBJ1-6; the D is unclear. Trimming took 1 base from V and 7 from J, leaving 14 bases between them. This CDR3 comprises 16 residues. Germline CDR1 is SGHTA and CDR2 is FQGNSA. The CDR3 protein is CASSLVFSGGNSPLHF. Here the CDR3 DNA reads TGTGCCAGCAGCTTAGTATTCTCCGGTGGAAATTCACCCCTCCACTTT. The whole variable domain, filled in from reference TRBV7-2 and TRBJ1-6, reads GAGVSQSPSNKVTEKGKDVELRCDPISGHTALYWYRQSLGQGLEFLIYFQGNSAPDKSGLPSDRFSAERTGGSVSTLTIQRTQQEDSAVYLCASSLVFSGGNSPLHFGNGTRLTVT.

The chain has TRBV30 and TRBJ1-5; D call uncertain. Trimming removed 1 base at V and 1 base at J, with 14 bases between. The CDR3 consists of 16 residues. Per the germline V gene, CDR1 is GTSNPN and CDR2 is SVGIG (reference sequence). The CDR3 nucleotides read TGTGCCTGGAGTGGGGCTCCCGGAGTGAGCAATCAGCCCCAGCATTTT. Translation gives CAWSGAPGVSNQPQHF.

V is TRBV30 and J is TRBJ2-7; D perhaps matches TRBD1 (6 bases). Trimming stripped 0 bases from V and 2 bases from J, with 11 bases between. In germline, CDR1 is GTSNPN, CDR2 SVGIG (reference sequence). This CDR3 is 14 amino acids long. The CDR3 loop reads CAWSVSGDPYEQYF. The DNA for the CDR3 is TGTGCCTGGAGTGTATCAGGGGACCCCTACGAGCAGTACTTC. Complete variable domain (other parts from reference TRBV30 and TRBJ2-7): SQTIHQWPATLVQPVGSPLSLECTVEGTSNPNLYWYRQAAGRGLQLLFYSVGIGQISSEVPQNLSASRPQDRQFILSSKKLLLSDSGFYLCAWSVSGDPYEQYFGPGTRLTVT.

CDR3 nucleotides: TGTGCTAGTGGTTCATCTATCAGGGTAGCTAACTATGGCTACACCTTC. Its protein is CASGSSIRVANYGYTF. V gene TRBV12-5 combines with J gene TRBJ1-2, with D tentatively TRBD1 (5 bases). V gave up 4 bases and J gave up 0 bases, with 15 bases separating them. Germline loops: CDR1 LGHNT, CDR2 FRNRAP. The CDR3 spans 16 residues.

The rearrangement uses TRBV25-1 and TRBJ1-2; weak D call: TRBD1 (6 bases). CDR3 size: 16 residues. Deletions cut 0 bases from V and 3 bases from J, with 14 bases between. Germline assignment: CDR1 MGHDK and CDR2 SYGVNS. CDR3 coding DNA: TGTGCCAGCAGTGAATATGAGGGGGGAGTGGACTATGGCTACACCTTC. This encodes CASSEYEGGVDYGYTF.

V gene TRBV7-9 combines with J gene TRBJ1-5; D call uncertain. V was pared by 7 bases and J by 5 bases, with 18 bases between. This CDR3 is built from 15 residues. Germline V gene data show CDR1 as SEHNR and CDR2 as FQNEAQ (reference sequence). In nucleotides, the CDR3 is TGTGCCAGCACCCCCGGTGCCAGCCCCGATCAGCCCCAGCATTTT. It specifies CASTPGASPDQPQHF.

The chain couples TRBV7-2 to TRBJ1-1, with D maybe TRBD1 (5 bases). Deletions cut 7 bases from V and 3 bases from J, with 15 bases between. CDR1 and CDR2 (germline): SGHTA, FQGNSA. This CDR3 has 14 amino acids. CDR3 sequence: CASTLPGRYTEAFF. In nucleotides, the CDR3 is TGTGCCAGCACCCTACCGGGACGGTACACTGAAGCTTTCTTT.

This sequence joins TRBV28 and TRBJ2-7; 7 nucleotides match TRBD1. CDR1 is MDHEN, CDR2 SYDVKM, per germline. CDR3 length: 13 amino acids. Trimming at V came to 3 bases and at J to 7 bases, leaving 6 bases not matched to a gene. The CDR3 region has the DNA TGTGCCAGCAGTTTGCACGACAGGGAAGAGCAGTACTTC. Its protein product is CASSLHDREEQYF.

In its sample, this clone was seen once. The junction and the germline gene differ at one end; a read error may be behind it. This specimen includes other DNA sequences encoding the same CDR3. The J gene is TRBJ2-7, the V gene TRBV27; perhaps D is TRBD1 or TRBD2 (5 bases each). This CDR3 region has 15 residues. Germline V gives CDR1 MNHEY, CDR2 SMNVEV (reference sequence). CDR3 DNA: TGTGCCAGTAGTTCCGGGACCGCCCCCTTAGGCGAGCAGTACTTC. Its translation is CASSSGTAPLGEQYF.

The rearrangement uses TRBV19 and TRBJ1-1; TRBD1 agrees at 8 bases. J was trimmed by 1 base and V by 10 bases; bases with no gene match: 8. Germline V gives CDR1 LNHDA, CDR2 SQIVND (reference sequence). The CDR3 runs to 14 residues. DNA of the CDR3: TGTGCCACATCAGGGGGCTTGTGGAACACTGAAGCTTTCTTT. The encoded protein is CATSGGLWNTEAFF.

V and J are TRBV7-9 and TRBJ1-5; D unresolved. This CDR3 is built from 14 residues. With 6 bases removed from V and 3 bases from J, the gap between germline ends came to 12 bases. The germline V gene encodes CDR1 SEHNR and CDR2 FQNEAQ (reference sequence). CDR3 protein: CASSFAGDNQPQHF. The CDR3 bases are TGTGCCAGCAGTTTCGCTGGGGACAATCAGCCCCAGCATTTT.

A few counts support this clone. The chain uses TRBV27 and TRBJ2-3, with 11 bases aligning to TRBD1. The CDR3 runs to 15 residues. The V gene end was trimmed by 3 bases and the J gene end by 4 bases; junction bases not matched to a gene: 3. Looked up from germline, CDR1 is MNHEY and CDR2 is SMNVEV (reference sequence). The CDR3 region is CASSFGTGGADTQYF. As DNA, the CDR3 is TGTGCCAGCAGTTTCGGGACAGGGGGTGCAGATACGCAGTATTTT.

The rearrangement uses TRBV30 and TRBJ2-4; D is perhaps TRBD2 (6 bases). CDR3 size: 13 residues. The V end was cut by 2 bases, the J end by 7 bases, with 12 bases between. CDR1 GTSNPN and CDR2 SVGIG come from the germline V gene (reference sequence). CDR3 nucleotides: TGTGCCTGGAGTCGGGGCGGGGAGAACATTCAGTACTTC. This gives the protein CAWSRGGENIQYF.

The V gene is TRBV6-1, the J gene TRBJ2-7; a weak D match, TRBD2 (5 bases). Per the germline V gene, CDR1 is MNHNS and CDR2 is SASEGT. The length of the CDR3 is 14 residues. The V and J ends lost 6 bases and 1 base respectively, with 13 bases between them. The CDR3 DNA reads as TGTGCCAGCAGAGGAGACGGGGTTTCCTACGAGCAGTACTTC. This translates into CASRGDGVSYEQYF.

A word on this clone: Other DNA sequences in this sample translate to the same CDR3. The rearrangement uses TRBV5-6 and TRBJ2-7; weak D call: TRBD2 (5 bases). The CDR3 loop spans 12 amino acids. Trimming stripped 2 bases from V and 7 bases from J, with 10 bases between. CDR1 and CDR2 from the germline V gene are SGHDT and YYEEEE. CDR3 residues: CASSFGRGEQYF. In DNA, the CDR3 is TGTGCCAGCAGCTTCGGACGAGGGGAGCAGTACTTC.

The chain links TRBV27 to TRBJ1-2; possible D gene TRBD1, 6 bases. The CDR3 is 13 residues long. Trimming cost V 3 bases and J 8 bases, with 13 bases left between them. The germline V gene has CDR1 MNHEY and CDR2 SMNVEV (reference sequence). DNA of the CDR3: TGTGCCAGCAGTTTGGGGGGGCGGTCGGGCTACACCTTC. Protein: CASSLGGRSGYTF.

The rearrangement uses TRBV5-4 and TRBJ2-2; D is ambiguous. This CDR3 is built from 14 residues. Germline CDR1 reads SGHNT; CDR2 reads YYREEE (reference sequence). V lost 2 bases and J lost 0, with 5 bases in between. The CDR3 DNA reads TGTGCCAGCAGCTTCTTGACGAACACCGGGGAGCTGTTTTTT. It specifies CASSFLTNTGELFF.

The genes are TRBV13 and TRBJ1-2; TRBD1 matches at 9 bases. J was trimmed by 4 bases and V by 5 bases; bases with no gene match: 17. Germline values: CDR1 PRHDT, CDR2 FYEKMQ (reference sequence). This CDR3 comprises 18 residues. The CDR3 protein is CASSLKGDREHPSYGYTF. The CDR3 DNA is TGTGCCAGCAGCCTTAAGGGGGACAGGGAACACCCTAGCTATGGCTACACCTTC.

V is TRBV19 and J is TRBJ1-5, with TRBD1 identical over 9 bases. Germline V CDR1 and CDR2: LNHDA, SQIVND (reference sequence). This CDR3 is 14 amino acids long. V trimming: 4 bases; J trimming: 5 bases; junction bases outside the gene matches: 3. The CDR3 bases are TGTGCCAGTAGTACGGGACAGGGACATCAGCCCCAGCATTTT. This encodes CASSTGQGHQPQHF.

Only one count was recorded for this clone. The CDR3 protein is CAWSWSGGTDTQYF. The CDR3 DNA follows: TGTGCCTGGAGTTGGAGCGGGGGCACAGATACGCAGTATTTT. The chain recombines TRBV30 with TRBJ2-3; 7 bases fit TRBD2. The CDR3 totals 14 residues. Per germline, CDR1 GTSNPN and CDR2 SVGIG (reference sequence). Trimming cost V 2 bases and J 1 base; bases outside gene matches: 3.